This T cell receptor (beta chain) was recovered during a study of CXCR3-negative and CXCR3-positive naive CD8 T cells. The CDR3 extends over 13 amino acids. Germline V lookup: CDR1 SGHNT, CDR2 YYREEE (reference sequence). Overall study findings and caveats: Naive subsets were similarly diverse, while memory CD8+ repertoires were much less diverse. The level of CXCR3 expression partially decreased after cryopreservation; the majority of assays used fresh PBMCs.

Notes on this clonotype: Its antigen is as yet unknown.

UMI-tagged TRB cDNA libraries were built via 5' RACE. TCRdb reprocessed the 5' RACE reads, with one entry per CDR3 protein and no DNA. Its listing shows more than 50,000 distinct CDR3 sequences. The specimen was naive CXCR3- CD8+ T cells from blood. Documented subset: CD45RO-CCR7+CD27+CD95- naive CD8+ T cells lacking CXCR3 (TNR3-). This sequence joins TRBV5-4 and TRBJ2-1; checking the TCRdb D call of TRBD1 is not possible without DNA. This TCR came from a human donor in good health. Some clones in this sample may be carry-over from other donors' samples. CDR3 protein: CASSFWGGREQFF.